The 9 T cell receptor beta chains given below trace back to one sample, sequenced in a study of T cell responses to AZD1222 COVID-19 vaccine. Clones were read by immunoSEQ multiplex PCR, and TCRdb kept only the in-frame ones, dropping some. There are 200,000 or so clones in the sample; over 70% occur only once, and around 2.5% lies in the top ten. The sample in question was peripheral blood, obtained on day 0 of MenACWY control vaccination. These receptors were collected from an adult in good health.

This chain connects TRBV29-1 to TRBJ2-7; no definite D call. From germline, CDR1 is SQVTM and CDR2 ANQGSEA. This CDR3 has 13 residues. Trimming stripped 8 bases from V and 9 bases from J, with 23 bases between. The DNA for the CDR3 is TGCAGCTGTAACGCTTATGATGGAAGTGGGCAGTACTTC. It translates to CSCNAYDGSGQYF.

The CDR3 coding sequence is TGTGCCAGCAGCTTAGAAGGCATCGGCACAGATACGCAGTATTTT. Translating gives CASSLEGIGTDTQYF. This chain joins TRBV7-2 and TRBJ2-3; no clear D gene. This CDR3 has 15 residues. V lost 1 base to trimming and J lost 1 base, with 9 bases between them. Germline V gives CDR1 SGHTA, CDR2 FQGNSA.

The chain joins TRBV6-4 to TRBJ2-1; 9 bases map to TRBD2. This CDR3 is built from 16 residues. J lost 13 bases, V lost 0 bases, and 13 bases had no gene match. Germline values: CDR1 MRHNA, CDR2 SNTAGT. The CDR3 loop is CASSDSFTSGPRGQFF. In DNA form, the CDR3 reads TGTGCCAGCAGTGACTCTTTCACTAGCGGGCCCAGGGGACAGTTCTTC.

A single count supports this clone. The chain has TRBV7-2 and TRBJ2-7; TRBD1 agrees at 8 bases. CDR3 length: 15 residues. Germline-derived CDR1 and CDR2 are SGHTA and FQGNSA. V shed 6 bases, J shed 3 bases, and the junction held 10 bases outside the gene matches. CDR3 residues: CASRSYGGTGYEQYF. In nucleotides, the CDR3 is TGTGCCAGCAGATCATATGGGGGGACAGGCTACGAGCAGTACTTC.

V and J are TRBV2 and TRBJ2-7, with TRBD1 matching over 9 bases. The V gene end was trimmed by 7 bases and the J gene end by 2 bases; junction bases not matched to a gene: 12. The germline V gene encodes CDR1 SNHLY and CDR2 FYNNEI. The CDR3 contains 16 residues. The DNA for the CDR3 is TGTGCCAGCAAAGAAAGCCCGGGACAGGGAGCCTACGAGCAGTACTTC. Encoded protein: CASKESPGQGAYEQYF.

The rearrangement uses TRBV6-5 and TRBJ2-1, with a possible D match to TRBD1 (5 bases). V shed 11 bases and J shed 5 bases, with 22 bases lying between them. The CDR3 runs 15 residues. Germline loops: CDR1 MNHEY, CDR2 SVGAGI. Written as DNA, the CDR3 is TGTGCCGCCAAGGGGCCGAGGATGACCGACAATGAGCAGTTCTTC. This encodes CAAKGPRMTDNEQFF.

The V gene is TRBV5-1, the J gene TRBJ2-7; 9 bases align to TRBD1. CDR1 and CDR2 from the germline V gene are SGHRS and YFSETQ. The V and J ends lost 2 bases and 4 bases, in that order; junction bases with no gene match: 4. The CDR3 contains 14 residues. As DNA, the CDR3 is TGCGCCAGCAGCTTCGGGACAGGGCAGTACGAGCAGTACTTC. Protein sequence: CASSFGTGQYEQYF.

In this sample, this clone turned up a few times. The CDR3 region has the DNA TGTGCCTGGAGTTGGGCGGTCGATACGCAGTATTTT. Residues: CAWSWAVDTQYF. The chain employs TRBV30 and TRBJ2-3, with no clear D. The V gene's germline CDR1 is GTSNPN and CDR2 SVGIG (reference sequence). Trimming took 2 bases from V and 6 from J, leaving 9 bases between them. The CDR3 is 12 residues long.

The chain is built from TRBV19 and TRBJ1-6; possibly TRBD1 for D (6 bases). The CDR3 spans 15 residues. V lost 5 bases and J lost 4, with 12 bases in between. CDR1 and CDR2 (germline): LNHDA, SQIVND (reference sequence). The CDR3 region has the DNA TGTGCCAGTAGTTCCACACAGGGTTATAATTCACCCCTCCACTTT. It specifies CASSSTQGYNSPLHF.